A selection of T cell receptor beta chains follows, all from one sample in a study of T cell changes during pregnancy in multiple sclerosis. Produced via immunoSEQ multiplex PCR; TCRdb's table is partial and in-frame only. The sample lists tens of thousands of clones, about 90% occurring once. The sequences come from CD8+ T cells from peripheral blood mononuclear cells, collected after pregnancy. The receptors were sampled from a female donor with multiple sclerosis, enrolled in a pregnancy study. Both conserved end residues are part of each CDR3. Size is omitted from some rows. Given values are once, few, many or a class for expanded clones.

size | J | V | CDR3
NA | TRBJ2-3 | TRBV27 | CASGVRQGRTDTQYF
once | TRBJ2-3 | TRBV2 | CARNTKRDSGSTDTQYF
NA | TRBJ2-5 | TRBV18 | CASSPPTEETQYF
once | TRBJ2-7 | TRBV27 | CASSPTRQIPYEQYF
NA | TRBJ2-2 | TRBV9 | CASSHRLAGRLSTGELFF
few | TRBJ1-2 | TRBV13 | CASSLGTGSYGYTF
NA | TRBJ2-1 | TRBV7-3 | CASSPMTSGIYNEQFF
NA | TRBJ1-2 | TRBV5-1 | CASSLGQGNYGYTF
few | TRBJ1-1 | TRBV29-1 | CSVGREGANTEAFF
NA | TRBJ2-3 | TRBV28 | CASSLGSGIEDTQYF
NA | TRBJ1-2 | TRBV29-1 | CSVDLYAGQGASTYGYTF
NA | TRBJ2-1 | TRBV27 | CASSLWDPGLAGGGNEQFF
once | TRBJ2-3 | TRBV7-6 | CASSWQGDTQYF
NA | TRBJ1-2 | TRBV19 | CASSRDINYGYTF
once | TRBJ2-3 | TRBV6-4 | CASSDSGGGTDTQYF
once | TRBJ2-5 | TRBV30 | CAWSLRSRDRGETQYF
NA | TRBJ1-2 | TRBV7-2 | CASSLDPQTIYGYTF
NA | TRBJ2-1 | TRBV14 | CASSARQVYNEQFF
once | TRBJ2-2 | TRBV14 | CASSQRTGVNTGELFF
NA | TRBJ2-4 | TRBV27 | CASIPTEELAKNIQYF
NA | TRBJ1-6 | TRBV4-1 | CASSQEDVGSYNSPLHF
NA | TRBJ2-1 | TRBV7-6 | CASSSLVSGGAHNEQFF
NA | TRBJ1-1 | TRBV30 | CAWSVGGTGDPEAFF
NA | TRBJ2-1 | TRBV19 | CASSWTSGRGEQFF
once | TRBJ1-1 | TRBV5-1 | CASSSGTGTEAFF
NA | TRBJ2-7 | TRBV2 | CASSAQEARVFSEQYF
NA | TRBJ1-1 | TRBV19 | CASSPAQGPRTEAFF
NA | TRBJ2-1 | TRBV2 | CASSDGEQFF
NA | TRBJ1-1 | TRBV5-5 | CASSPRTGLSTEAFF
NA | TRBJ2-1 | TRBV15 | CATSVALAGVGDEQFF
few | TRBJ1-1 | TRBV30 | CAWNFDRGRAEAFF
NA | TRBJ1-2 | TRBV9 | CASSVGGGRGGYTF
NA | TRBJ2-1 | TRBV5-1 | CASSLGTNNEQFF
NA | TRBJ2-5 | TRBV21-1 | CASSPIGETQYF
NA | TRBJ2-7 | TRBV6-5 | CASSYSVGQRSYEQYF
NA | TRBJ1-2 | TRBV28 | CASTQDRNYGYTF
NA | TRBJ2-1 | TRBV6-4 | CASSVVAGRARDEQFF
NA | TRBJ2-1 | TRBV13 | CASSLLQGNEQFF
NA | TRBJ2-7 | TRBV6-1 | CASSRRGPDYEQYF
NA | TRBJ2-1 | TRBV29-1 | CSVEDPLRLAGPYNEQFF
NA | TRBJ2-7 | TRBV27 | CASSSRYEQYF
once | TRBJ1-2 | TRBV6-6 | CASSNRGRVYGYTF
NA | TRBJ2-7 | TRBV11-2 | CASSAKTGNSYEQYF
NA | TRBJ1-5 | TRBV30 | CAWSVRLWVGGIQPQHF
NA | TRBJ1-5 | TRBV27 | CASSRGTGGNQPQHF
NA | TRBJ2-7 | TRBV19 | CASSLLGTGQIYEQYF
NA | TRBJ1-1 | TRBV2 | CASSPKQGAKSEAFF
NA | TRBJ1-1 | TRBV9 | CASSPYGQSGAEAFF
NA | TRBJ2-7 | TRBV28 | CASSRQHSYEQYF
once | TRBJ2-1 | TRBV7-9 | CASRGDPNNEQFF
once | TRBJ2-7 | TRBV27 | CASRPGSKYEQYF
NA | TRBJ2-1 | TRBV2 | CASHRTADLSEQFF
NA | TRBJ2-3 | TRBV7-3 | CASSLVGDTQYF